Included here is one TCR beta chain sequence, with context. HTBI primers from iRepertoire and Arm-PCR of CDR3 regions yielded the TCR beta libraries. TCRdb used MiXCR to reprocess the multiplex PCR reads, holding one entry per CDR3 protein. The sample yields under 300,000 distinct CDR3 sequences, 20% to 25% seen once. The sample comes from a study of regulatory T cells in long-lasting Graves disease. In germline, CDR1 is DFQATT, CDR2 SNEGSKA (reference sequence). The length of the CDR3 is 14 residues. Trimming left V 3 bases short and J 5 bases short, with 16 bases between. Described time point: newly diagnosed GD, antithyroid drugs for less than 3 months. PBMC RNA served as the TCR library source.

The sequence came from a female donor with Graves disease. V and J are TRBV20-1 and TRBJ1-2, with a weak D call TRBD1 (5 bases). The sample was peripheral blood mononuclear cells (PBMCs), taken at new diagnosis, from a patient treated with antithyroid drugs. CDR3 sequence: CSASDGPKGYGYTF. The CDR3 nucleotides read TGCAGTGCTAGTGACGGCCCTAAGGGGTATGGCTACACCTTC.